This TCR beta chain comes out of a study of CD8+ T cells in alopecia areata (dated by TCRdb to 2016 to 2019). With respect to the entire study: Skin from C3H/HeJ donors with spontaneous alopecia (6-12 months old) was grafted onto female C3H/HeJ recipients that were roughly 6-11 weeks old. The study used high-throughput TCRbeta sequencing to examine T cell clonal expansion in alopecia areata, in both the C3H/HeJ mouse model and human patients. In humans, TCRbeta sequencing was performed on scalp tissue and on sorted CD4+ and CD8+ peripheral blood T cells from healthy controls and from patients with patchy or totalis/universalis alopecia areata. Scalp clonality was compared across normal scalp (n=4), patchy alopecia areata scalp (n=8), and alopecia totalis/universalis scalp (n=8). RNA was extracted with the PAXgene miRNA kit for fixed scalp, the miRNeasy kit for PBMCs, and the RNeasy kit for mouse skin. TCRbeta CDR3 regions were amplified by immunoSEQ multiplex PCR using 35 Vbeta forward and 13 Jbeta reverse primers.

This clone was counted only a few times. Its recognized antigen is unknown. The gene nomenclature and germline references here are murine. The read finishes 4 residues shy of the CDR3 end, and the germline J gene is used to complete it. The library was generated by the immunoSEQ multiplex PCR assay. To provide template for TCR sequencing, every sample had RNA extracted and reverse transcribed into cDNA. First-strand cDNA was synthesized using SuperScript III with a 2:1 mix of oligo-dT and random hexamers. A synthetic immune receptor repertoire was used to gauge amplification bias, and whatever bias remained was removed computationally. Sequencing of the libraries was done on Illumina HiSeq with 60 bp reads that cover the CDR3, reading from J toward V. In the source study's methods: Raw reads were preprocessed for error removal, and CDR3 was defined according to IMGT conventions as running from the conserved cysteine to phenylalanine. Clonality was computed as 1 minus the Shannon entropy, with the entropy normalized by log2 of the number of productive unique TCRs. Whether scalp clones were CD4 or CD8 was inferred by matching scalp TCRbeta sequences against CD4 and CD8 repertoires sorted from blood. Drawn from immuneACCESS, this table holds only the in-frame rearrangements with V and J called that TCRdb kept. Clones are partly lost; checked studies trace under half to an unresolved V gene and leave the rest unexplained. V and J calls and clone size are as listed in that table; D and trimming were resolved from the DNA. This sample has 290,000 or so clones, none of them a singleton. 0.9% to 1.5% of the sample lies in the top ten.

Pooled mouse cutaneous lymph node cells were stained for CD4, CD8alpha, NKG2D, NKG2ACE and other markers, then sorted on a BD Influx. In the germline V gene (reference sequence), CDR1 corresponds to NSQYPW and CDR2 to LRSPGD. Including the terminal cysteine and phenylalanine, the CDR3 comprises 14 residues. Only the CDR3 bases that were read are kept: 30 of them, in frame from base 1. V and J are trimmed by 2 bases and 3 bases, and the gene matches miss 2 bases of the junction. What the study reported, not specific to this receptor: Higher clonality and more expanded CD8+ clones were observed in lesional scalp than in normal scalp, particularly in alopecia totalis/universalis, a finding suggestive of antigenic drive. Scalp TCR repertoire analysis is complicated because resident alphabeta T cells in normal human skin are also sequenced, whereas mouse skin is dominated by gammadelta T cells. Compared with mice, TCR sequences shared between patients were less clear, possibly partly because of HLA diversity across the patient population.

The sequenced sample consisted of CD4+ T cells sorted from a lymph node. The chain was built from TRBV1 and TRBJ2-5; TRBD2 agrees with 7 junctional bases. The sequence came from a C3H/HeJ mouse with alopecia areata. Mice belonging to this strain carry MHC haplotype H2-k. CDR3 DNA (partial): TGCACCTGCAGTGCAAACTGGGGACAAGAC. It translates as CTCSANWGQD. The CDR3, in full, reads CTCSANWGQDTQYF.